This entry is about one T cell receptor (beta chain). Its antigen remains unidentified. Per-base qualities were not stored, and no clone one base away is much larger. These data are taken from a study of blood T cell repertoires in COVID-19 (dated by TCRdb to 2020 to 2022). Concerning the study at large: The collaborator samples originated in the United States, Italy and Spain and spanned the acute and convalescent phases of COVID-19. The material from the prospective study consisted of cDNA or gDNA derived from T cells, B-cell-depleted T cells, or PBMCs. HLA class I and class II types, where available, came from metadata supplied by the sample provider rather than from assay-based typing. Nearly every sample came with metadata listing a de-identified subject ID, COVID-19 status, age in years and sex. Subjects who had been exposed to COVID-19, were actively infected with it, or had recovered from it provided the deeply sampled blood TCRbeta repertoires that made up the dataset. The samples were drawn from two sources: the first 160 participants of the ongoing ImmuneRACE study, and about 1,300 subjects contributed by 6 global collaborators. A freely available public database, intended as a resource for researchers studying the immune response to SARS-CoV-2, is where the repertoires were released.

General findings and caveats noted by the study authors: Clinical and demographic metadata were provided uncurated, with the amount varying by source and participant.

The immunoSEQ Assay, a bias-controlled multiplex PCR, was used to amplify TCRbeta CDR3 regions from genomic DNA. Processing in the source paper ran as follows. Within the assay, amplification of reference gene primers was used to estimate how many nucleated cells each sample contained. To quantify the absolute abundance of each unique TCRbeta CDR3 rearrangement, sequence reads were collapsed and filtered. For each sample, productive Simpson clonality was calculated by taking the square root of Simpson's diversity index across productive rearrangements. What TCRdb holds here is the immuneACCESS table cut down to in-frame rearrangements. Part of the clones is not present; checked against another copy, under half of the missing clones reflect an unresolved V gene, and the others are unexplained. The D gene and trimming were derived from the DNA, and the V and J assignments and clone size from that table. Across this sample there are fewer than 350,000 clones, with approximately 90% seen only once. 2.8% of the sample belongs to the ten largest clones.

Enrolling through a virtual design, the prospective study's participants ranged in age from about 18 to 89 years and lived across about two dozen United States geographic areas. In the prospective study, cohorts were assigned on the basis of participant-reported clinical history obtained from a screening survey and a study questionnaire. A participant counted as exposed if, within 2 weeks of entering the study, that participant had been in contact with someone who had a PCR-confirmed or clinician-diagnosed COVID-19 case. In the prospective study, whole blood, serum and a nasopharyngeal or oropharyngeal swab were collected from each participant by mobile phlebotomists. Participants in the prospective study had the option to provide additional blood draws and questionnaires over a roughly two-month period. Blood samples from the prospective study were shipped frozen or at room temperature prior to DNA extraction.

This receptor was obtained from a man aged 35 to 55 who had been exposed to COVID-19. Sequencing used PBMCs or T cells enriched from blood (not recorded which).

The DNA is as follows: TGTGCCATCAGTGAAGGGGCGCAGGGGTATGGCTACACCTTC. It codes for CAISEGAQGYGYTF. The chain is encoded by TRBV10-3 joined to TRBJ1-2; TRBD1 is a possible D gene, resting on 6 matching bases. The junction shows trimming of 3 bases on V and 5 bases on J, plus 13 bases between the germline ends. The CDR3 contains 14 residues, cysteine and phenylalanine counted. Only the CDR3 portion is preserved as DNA: 42 bases, with reading frame beginning at the first base. Per the germline V gene, ENHRY is the CDR1 and SYGVKD is the CDR2.